The 32 T cell receptor beta chains given below trace back to one sample, sequenced in a study of cytomegalovirus exposure and HLA in healthy donors. Researchers ran the PCR with 60 Vbeta and 13 Jbeta primers. Sequenced by immunoSEQ multiplex PCR; TCRdb stores in-frame clones only, minus some. The sample lists about 120,000 clones; 80% were seen once. Sequencing was done on a sample of PBMCs. Receptor source: a man aged 25-45 years in good health and CMV-seropositive.

This chain connects TRBV6-5 to TRBJ1-6; TRBD1 agrees at 8 bases. Losses at the gene ends were 6 bases for V and 4 bases for J; bases not matched to a gene: 5. The CDR3 runs to 15 residues. CDR1 MNHEY and CDR2 SVGAGI come from the germline V gene. CDR3 sequence reads: CASRGRQGYNSPLHF. The CDR3 DNA reads TGTGCCAGCAGGGGCCGACAGGGGTATAATTCACCCCTCCACTTT.

Written as DNA, the CDR3 is TGTGCCAGCAGCTCAAGGACAGGGCCGCAGTCACCCCTCCACTTT. The encoded protein is CASSSRTGPQSPLHF. The V gene is TRBV7-2, the J gene TRBJ1-6, with 8 bases lining up with TRBD1. After removal of 4 bases from V and 10 bases from J, the junction contained 9 bases not matched to a gene. The V gene's germline CDR1 is SGHTA and CDR2 FQGNSA. CDR3 length: 15 amino acids.

The chain combines TRBV2 with TRBJ2-5; D gene unclear. Germline CDR1 and CDR2: SNHLY and FYNNEI. V was pared by 7 bases and J by 1 base, with 7 bases between. The CDR3 is made up of 12 amino acids. The chain's CDR3 is CASIGVQETQYF. CDR3 nucleotide sequence: TGTGCCAGCATCGGTGTCCAAGAGACCCAGTACTTC. Complete variable domain (other parts from reference TRBV2 and TRBJ2-5): EPEVTQTPSHQVTQMGQEVILRCVPISNHLYFYWYRQILGQKVEFLVSFYNNEISEKSEIFDDQFSVERPDGSNFTLKIRSTKLEDSAMYFCASIGVQETQYFGPGTRLLVL.

This chain uses TRBV10-3 with TRBJ2-7; 11 bases are a match to TRBD1. The germline gives CDR1 ENHRY, CDR2 SYGVKD. The ends lost 7 bases at V and 4 bases at J; junction bases unmatched: 3. This CDR3 has 13 amino acids. The CDR3 here is CAIKDRGRYEQYF. CDR3 sequence (DNA): TGTGCCATCAAGGACAGGGGGCGATACGAGCAGTACTTC.

V gene TRBV30 combines with J gene TRBJ1-2, with TRBD1 identical over 10 bases. Germline V gene data show CDR1 as GTSNPN and CDR2 as SVGIG (reference sequence). The CDR3 spans 13 residues. After removal of 4 bases from V and 11 bases from J, the junction contained 10 bases not matched to a gene. The CDR3 loop reads CAWIRGQGTRYTF. The CDR3 nucleotides are TGTGCCTGGATACGGGGACAGGGGACTAGGTACACCTTC.

The chain joins TRBV5-1 to TRBJ2-5; D may be TRBD2 (6 bases). The CDR3 covers 14 residues. Germline loops: CDR1 SGHRS, CDR2 YFSETQ. Trimming shortened V by 0 bases and J by 4 bases, and 10 bases separated the two germline ends. The CDR3 reads CASSLVLARETQYF. CDR3 coding DNA: TGCGCCAGCAGCTTGGTCCTAGCGAGAGAGACCCAGTACTTC.

This chain links TRBV10-1 with TRBJ1-5; 7 nucleotides align to TRBD1. This CDR3 comprises 15 residues. Trimming took 9 bases from V and 0 from J; bases not matched to a gene: 8. Germline-derived CDR1 and CDR2 are WNHNN and SYGVQD (reference sequence). The CDR3 here is CARSKQGSSNQPQHF. CDR3 DNA sequence: TGCGCCAGGTCGAAACAGGGGAGTAGCAATCAGCCCCAGCATTTT.

This clone was seen only a few times. The rearrangement uses TRBV7-2 and TRBJ2-3; the D gene is possibly TRBD1 (6 bases). There are 16 residues in the CDR3. The germline CDR1 and CDR2 sequences are SGHTA and FQGNSA. The ends were cut back, 5 bases at V and 0 bases at J, with 15 bases in the middle. The CDR3 sequence: CASSTSLGQSTDTQYF. In nucleotides, the CDR3 is TGTGCCAGCAGCACCAGCCTCGGACAGAGCACAGATACGCAGTATTTT.

The chain couples TRBV11-2 to TRBJ2-1; 8 bases agree with TRBD1. V lost 5 bases to trimming and J lost 7 bases; unmatched junction nucleotides: 19. CDR3 length: 18 residues. CDR1 is SGHAT and CDR2 is FQNNGV in the germline V gene. CDR3 nucleotide sequence: TGTGCCAGCAGCACGCCCAGGGGGCTGGGGAAGCGGTGGAATGAGCAGTTCTTC. Translated, it gives CASSTPRGLGKRWNEQFF.

The genes are TRBV9 and TRBJ2-3; 10 bases are a match to TRBD2. Germline V lookup: CDR1 SGDLS, CDR2 YYNGEE. With 0 bases clipped from V and 2 bases from J, the junction kept 6 bases outside the gene matches. This CDR3 region has 17 residues. Here the CDR3 reads CASSVALGLAVTDTQYF. The CDR3 bases are TGTGCCAGCAGCGTAGCTCTCGGACTAGCGGTCACAGATACGCAGTATTTT.

This rearrangement joins TRBV7-6 to TRBJ2-1, with TRBD1 matching 7 bases. The CDR3 loop spans 15 amino acids. The germline V gene encodes CDR1 SGHVS and CDR2 FNYEAQ. V dropped 1 base and J dropped 0; count of bases not matched to a gene: 0. The CDR3 coding sequence is TGTGCCAGCAGCTTAGGGGACAGCTCCTACAATGAGCAGTTCTTC. This sequence encodes CASSLGDSSYNEQFF.

This chain joins TRBV6-1 and TRBJ1-2; weak D call: TRBD1 (6 bases). Trimming removed 6 bases at V and 8 bases at J, with 13 bases between. Germline V gene lookup returns CDR1 MNHNS and CDR2 SASEGT. The CDR3 length is 12 residues. The CDR3 sequence: CASSLGGGGYTF. The CDR3 bases are TGTGCCAGCAGCTTAGGGGGTGGAGGCTACACCTTC.

Sample share makes this clone medium-sized. This chain joins TRBV18 and TRBJ2-7; no clear D gene. The CDR3 has 16 residues. The V end lost 0 bases, the J end lost 3 bases, and 15 bases lay between the germline ends. Germline assignment: CDR1 KGHSH and CDR2 LQKENI. CDR3 DNA: TGTGCCAGCTCACCACCAGATGTTTTGAGGTACTACGAGCAGTACTTC. Residues: CASSPPDVLRYYEQYF. Variable domain in full (rest from reference TRBV18 and TRBJ2-7): NAGVMQNPRHLVRRRGQEARLRCSPMKGHSHVYWYRQLPEEGLKFMVYLQKENIIDESGMPKERFSAEFPKEGPSILRIQQVVRGDSAAYFCASSPPDVLRYYEQYFGPGTRLTVT.

The J gene is TRBJ2-5, the V gene TRBV4-2, with 13 bases fitting TRBD2. Germline V gene sequence: CDR1 LGHNA, CDR2 YNFKEQ. J was trimmed by 3 bases and V by 1 base; bases with no gene match: 2. This CDR3 contains 16 residues. The CDR3 coding sequence is TGTGCCAGCAGCCAAGGGGGGACTAGCGGGGAAGAGACCCAGTACTTC. Translated: CASSQGGTSGEETQYF.

The chain couples TRBV30 to TRBJ2-2; TRBD2 matches at 8 bases. Germline loops: CDR1 GTSNPN, CDR2 SVGIG (reference sequence). The CDR3 runs 16 residues. The CDR3 loop reads CGYPRGAVTGTGELFF. In DNA form, the CDR3 reads TGTGGCTATCCGCGGGGGGCTGTCACGGGCACCGGGGAGCTGTTTTTT.

The genes are TRBV9 and TRBJ2-3, with 14 bases identical to TRBD2. CDR3 length equals 17 residues. The germline CDR1 and CDR2 sequences are SGDLS and YYNGEE. V was clipped by 4 bases and J by 2 bases; unmatched bases: 6. The CDR3 is CASSIRLAGGPTDTQYF. CDR3 coding DNA: TGTGCCAGCAGCATAAGACTAGCGGGGGGGCCCACAGATACGCAGTATTTT.

The chain joins TRBV6-1 to TRBJ1-5; 7 bases fit TRBD1. Unmatched junction bases numbered 4, after V lost 5 bases and J lost 3 bases. CDR3 size: 14 residues. Germline V gene sequence: CDR1 MNHNS, CDR2 SASEGT. CDR3 amino acids: CASSLGQYNQPQHF. For the CDR3, the DNA is TGTGCCAGCAGTTTGGGACAGTACAATCAGCCCCAGCATTTT.

The chain joins TRBV7-6 to TRBJ2-1, with a weak D call TRBD1 (5 bases). In germline, CDR1 is SGHVS, CDR2 FNYEAQ. The CDR3 length is 17 residues. Trimming took off 0 bases at V and 2 bases at J, with 14 bases between the two ends. CDR3 protein: CASSLAVGALTYNEQFF. The DNA for the CDR3 is TGTGCCAGCAGCTTAGCGGTTGGGGCGCTTACCTACAATGAGCAGTTCTTC.

The DNA for the CDR3 is TGTGCCAGCTCAACAATGACAGCCTCATTCTACAATGAGCAGTTCTTC. Amino acid sequence: CASSTMTASFYNEQFF. The chain recombines TRBV18 with TRBJ2-1; D is possibly TRBD1 (5 bases). The CDR3 covers 16 residues. Germline CDR1 is KGHSH and CDR2 is LQKENI. V was pared by 5 bases and J by 3 bases, with 17 bases between.

The chain uses TRBV5-1 and TRBJ2-5; no clear D gene. The CDR3 is made up of 11 amino acids. Germline CDR1 and CDR2: SGHRS and YFSETQ. The V end was cut by 4 bases, the J end by 5 bases, with 6 bases between. CDR3: CASSLQETQYF. The CDR3 region has the DNA TGCGCCAGCAGCCTCCAGGAGACCCAGTACTTC.

The V call is TRBV25-1, the J call TRBJ1-1; D is ambiguous. The ends were cut back, 5 bases at V and 5 bases at J, with 9 bases in the middle. The CDR3 is made up of 12 amino acids. Germline V gene lookup returns CDR1 MGHDK and CDR2 SYGVNS. The CDR3 spells CASSWGGTEAFF. As DNA, the CDR3 is TGTGCCAGCAGTTGGGGAGGGACTGAAGCTTTCTTT. The entire variable domain, with the rest obtained from reference TRBV25-1 and TRBJ1-1, is as follows: EADIYQTPRYLVIGTGKKITLECSQTMGHDKMYWYQQDPGMELHLIHYSYGVNSTEKGDLSSESTVSRIRTEHFPLTLESARPSHTSQYLCASSWGGTEAFFGQGTRLTVV.

The gene calls are TRBV2 and TRBJ1-2; D remains ambiguous. Trimming removed 6 bases from V and 5 bases from J, with 13 bases in between. Germline V gene data show CDR1 as SNHLY and CDR2 as FYNNEI. The CDR3 has 13 residues. CDR3 sequence: CASSGDQIYGYTF. The CDR3 coding sequence is TGTGCCAGCAGCGGGGATCAGATTTATGGCTACACCTTC.

The chain uses TRBV19 and TRBJ1-5, with D perhaps TRBD1 (6 bases). Germline CDR1 LNHDA, CDR2 SQIVND (reference sequence). The V end was cut by 7 bases, the J end by 0 bases, with 13 bases between. This CDR3 is built from 15 residues. CDR3 in amino acids: CASINNRVSNQPQHF. CDR3 bases: TGTGCCAGTATCAATAACAGGGTTAGCAATCAGCCCCAGCATTTT.

The chain uses TRBV7-3 and TRBJ2-3; 7 bases agree with TRBD2. Germline V CDR1 and CDR2: SGHTA, FQGTGA. The CDR3 loop spans 16 amino acids. Unmatched junction bases numbered 8, after V lost 5 bases and J lost 0 bases. Here the CDR3 reads CASSPRGDPSTDTQYF. The CDR3 DNA reads as TGTGCCAGCAGCCCACGGGGGGACCCCAGCACAGATACGCAGTATTTT.

This chain links TRBV27 with TRBJ1-6; TRBD1 is a possible D gene (6 bases). Germline V gives CDR1 MNHEY, CDR2 SMNVEV (reference sequence). This CDR3 has 13 residues. V was pared by 5 bases and J by 10 bases, with 12 bases between. The CDR3 sequence: CASSPITGSPLHF. As DNA, the CDR3 is TGTGCCAGCAGTCCGATAACAGGGTCACCCCTCCACTTT.

The rearrangement uses TRBV9 and TRBJ2-7; tentative D call: TRBD1 (5 bases). V was pared by 0 bases and J by 3 bases, with 10 bases between. This CDR3 has 14 residues. In germline, CDR1 is SGDLS, CDR2 YYNGEE. The CDR3 DNA reads as TGTGCCAGCAGCGTAGCTTCAGGGAACTACGAGCAGTACTTC. Translation gives CASSVASGNYEQYF. Together with reference TRBV9 and TRBJ2-7, the CDR3 gives the full variable domain: DSGVTQTPKHLITATGQRVTLRCSPRSGDLSVYWYQQSLDQGLQFLIQYYNGEERAKGNILERFSAQQFPDLHSELNLSSLELGDSALYFCASSVASGNYEQYFGPGTRLTVT.

This chain links TRBV28 with TRBJ2-2; D might be TRBD2 (5 bases). V was pared by 5 bases and J by 4 bases, with 14 bases between. Germline V gene lookup returns CDR1 MDHEN and CDR2 SYDVKM. The CDR3 loop spans 15 amino acids. CDR3 amino acids: CASSPITEGTGELFF. The CDR3 region has the DNA TGTGCCAGCAGTCCCATAACAGAGGGCACCGGGGAGCTGTTTTTT.

This chain joins TRBV6-6 and TRBJ1-4; no clear D. The ends were cut back, 6 bases at V and 4 bases at J, with 9 bases in the middle. Germline V gene sequence: CDR1 MNHNY, CDR2 SVGAGI (reference sequence). This CDR3 has 13 amino acids. DNA of the CDR3: TGTGCCAGCAGCACCCAGATTAATGAAAAACTGTTTTTT. As protein: CASSTQINEKLFF.

The CDR3 loop reads CASSTYDMTEAFF. CDR3 DNA sequence: TGTGCCAGTAGTACCTACGATATGACTGAAGCTTTCTTT. The chain links TRBV19 to TRBJ1-1; D gene uncertain. The CDR3 runs to 13 residues. Per germline, CDR1 LNHDA and CDR2 SQIVND (reference sequence). Trimming left V 4 bases short and J 5 bases short, with 11 bases between.

The chain recombines TRBV5-1 with TRBJ1-1; a possible D gene is TRBD1 (6 bases). Trimming took off 1 base at V and 2 bases at J, with 9 bases between the two ends. The CDR3 runs 14 residues. Germline V gives CDR1 SGHRS, CDR2 YFSETQ. As DNA, the CDR3 is TGCGCCAGCAGCTTGAACAGGGCCAACACTGAAGCTTTCTTT. The encoded protein is CASSLNRANTEAFF.

The chain has TRBV27 and TRBJ1-1, with D maybe TRBD1 (6 bases). Trimming took 3 bases from V and 4 from J, leaving 12 bases between them. This CDR3 comprises 14 residues. In germline, CDR1 is MNHEY, CDR2 SMNVEV (reference sequence). The CDR3 protein is CASSFGGLGTEAFF. CDR3 bases: TGTGCCAGCAGTTTTGGGGGCCTGGGCACTGAAGCTTTCTTT.

The chain has TRBV11-2 and TRBJ2-7; maybe TRBD2 (5 bases). This CDR3 contains 13 residues. Germline V lookup: CDR1 SGHAT, CDR2 FQNNGV. Between the trimmed V and J ends, which lost 5 bases and 7 bases, there was a span of 15 bases. The CDR3 DNA reads as TGTGCCAGCAGCCCCTCCCTAGCAACAGAGCAGTACTTC. Its translation is CASSPSLATEQYF.